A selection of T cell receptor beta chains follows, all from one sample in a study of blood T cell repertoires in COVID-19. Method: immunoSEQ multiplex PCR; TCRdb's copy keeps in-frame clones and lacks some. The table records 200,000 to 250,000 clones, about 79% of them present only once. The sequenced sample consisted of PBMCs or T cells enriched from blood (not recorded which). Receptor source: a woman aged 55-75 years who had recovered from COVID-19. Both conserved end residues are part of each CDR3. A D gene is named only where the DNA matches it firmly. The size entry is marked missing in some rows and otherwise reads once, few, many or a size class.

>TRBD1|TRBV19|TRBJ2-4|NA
CASSTGGNIQYF
TGTGCCAGTAGTACAGGGGGCAACATTCAGTACTTC
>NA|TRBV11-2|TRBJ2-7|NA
CASSLVGSYEQYF
TGTGCCAGCAGCTTAGTCGGGTCCTACGAGCAGTACTTC
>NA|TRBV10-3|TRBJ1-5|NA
CAISEAQGNQPQHF
TGTGCCATCAGTGAGGCTCAGGGAAATCAGCCCCAGCATTTT
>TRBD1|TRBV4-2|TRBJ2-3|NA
CASSLGGTGRADTQYF
TGTGCCAGCAGCCTCGGTGGGACAGGGCGTGCAGATACGCAGTATTTT
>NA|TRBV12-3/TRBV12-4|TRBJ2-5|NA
CASSYTQETQYF
TGTGCCAGCAGTTACACGCAAGAGACCCAGTACTTC
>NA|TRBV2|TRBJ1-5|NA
CASSGVTFSNQPQHF
TGTGCCAGCAGTGGAGTAACCTTCAGCAATCAGCCCCAGCATTTT
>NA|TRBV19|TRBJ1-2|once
CASKPEGGPGFDGYTF
TGTGCCAGTAAACCCGAAGGGGGACCGGGATTCGATGGCTACACCTTC
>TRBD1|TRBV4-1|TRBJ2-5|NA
CASSRTGTGGRGETQYF
TGCGCCAGCAGCCGAACCGGGACAGGGGGCAGAGGAGAGACCCAGTACTTC
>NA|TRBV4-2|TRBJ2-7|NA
CASSQDPGTFVF
TGTGCCAGCAGCCAAGACCCCGGGACATTTGTCTTC
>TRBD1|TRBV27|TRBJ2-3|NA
CASSPRRTGRDTQYF
TGTGCCAGCAGCCCACGGAGGACAGGCAGGGATACGCAGTATTTT
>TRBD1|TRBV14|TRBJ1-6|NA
CASSQVRTGDSPLHF
TGTGCCAGCAGCCAAGTTCGGACAGGGGATTCACCCCTCCACTTT
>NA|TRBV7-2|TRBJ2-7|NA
CASSLAIRGVYEQYF
TGTGCCAGCAGCTTAGCAATCAGGGGGGTCTACGAGCAGTACTTC
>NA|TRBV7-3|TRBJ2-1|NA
CASSPEGGFNEQFF
TGTGCCAGCAGCCCCGAGGGGGGGTTCAATGAGCAGTTCTTC
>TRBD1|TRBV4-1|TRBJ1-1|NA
CASSLENRGLGAFF
TGCGCCAGCAGTTTGGAGAACAGGGGGCTAGGAGCTTTCTTT
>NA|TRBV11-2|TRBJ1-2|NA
CASSLVPRIYGYTF
TGTGCCAGCAGCTTAGTACCCAGGATTTATGGCTACACCTTC
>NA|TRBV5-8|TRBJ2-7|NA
CASSWPGFSYEQYF
TGTGCCAGCAGCTGGCCGGGATTCTCCTACGAGCAGTACTTC
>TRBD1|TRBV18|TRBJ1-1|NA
CASSPQQTGGGGGTEAFF
TGTGCCAGCTCACCGCAACAGACAGGGGGCGGAGGGGGAACTGAAGCTTTCTTT
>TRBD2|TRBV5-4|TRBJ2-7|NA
CASSPPAGVTYEQYF
TGTGCCAGCAGCCCCCCAGCGGGGGTTACCTACGAGCAGTACTTC
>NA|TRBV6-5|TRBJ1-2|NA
CASSWSVGEELYGYTF
TGTGCCAGCAGTTGGTCGGTAGGGGAAGAATTGTATGGCTACACCTTC
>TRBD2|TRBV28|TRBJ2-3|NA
CASRPPSGRAGTDTQYF
TGTGCCAGCAGGCCACCTAGCGGGAGGGCGGGCACAGATACGCAGTATTTT
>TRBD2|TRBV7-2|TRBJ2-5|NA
CASSLGTSAVAQYF
TGTGCCAGCAGCTTAGGGACTAGCGCCGTGGCCCAGTACTTC
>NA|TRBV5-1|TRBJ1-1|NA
CASSLGDSKTGAFF
TGCGCCAGCAGCTTGGGGGACTCTAAAACGGGGGCTTTCTTT
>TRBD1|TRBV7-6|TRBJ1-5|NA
CASSSGQGRQPQHF
TGTGCCAGCAGCTCAGGACAGGGACGCCAGCCCCAGCATTTT
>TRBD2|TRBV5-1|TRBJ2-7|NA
CASSLGTRSSEQYF
TGCGCCAGCAGCTTAGGGACTAGATCGTCCGAGCAGTACTTC
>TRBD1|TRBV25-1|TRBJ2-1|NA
CASSDRTGTYNEQFF
TGTGCCAGCAGTGATCGGACAGGGACCTACAATGAGCAGTTCTTC
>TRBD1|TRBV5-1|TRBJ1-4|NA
CASSREGGIANEKLFF
TGCGCCAGCAGCCGCGAAGGGGGCATAGCTAATGAAAAACTGTTTTTT
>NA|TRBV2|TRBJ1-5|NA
CASSAQGTKQPQHF
TGTGCCAGCAGCGCCCAGGGGACAAAACAGCCCCAGCATTTT
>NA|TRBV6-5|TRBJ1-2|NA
CASRMDRSNYGYTF
TGTGCCAGCAGGATGGACAGATCTAACTATGGCTACACCTTC
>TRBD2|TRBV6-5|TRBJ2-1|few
CASRGIAGGHNEQFF
TGTGCCAGCAGGGGAATAGCGGGGGGCCACAATGAGCAGTTCTTC
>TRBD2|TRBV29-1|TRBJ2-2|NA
CSVEGLAGGGGELFF
TGCAGCGTTGAGGGACTAGCGGGAGGTGGAGGGGAGCTGTTTTTT
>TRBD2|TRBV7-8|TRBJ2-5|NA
CASFGGRDETQYF
TGTGCCAGTTTTGGAGGGAGGGATGAGACCCAGTACTTC
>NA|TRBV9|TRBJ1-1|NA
CASSVGISGRTPNTEAFF
TGTGCCAGCAGCGTAGGCATCAGCGGCAGGACGCCGAACACTGAAGCTTTCTTT
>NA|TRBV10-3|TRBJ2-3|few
CATTPPGGGDTQYF
TGTGCCACCACACCCCCGGGGGGCGGGGATACGCAGTATTTT
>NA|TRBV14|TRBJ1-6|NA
CASSQDGGYGSSYNSPLHF
TGTGCCAGCAGCCAAGATGGAGGTTATGGGAGCTCCTATAATTCACCCCTCCACTTT
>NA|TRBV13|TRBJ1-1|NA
CASSLLYTEAFF
TGTGCCAGCAGCTTATTATACACTGAAGCTTTCTTT
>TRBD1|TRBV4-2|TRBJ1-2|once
CASSQDDRGRNYGYTF
TGTGCCAGCAGCCAAGATGACAGGGGTCGTAACTATGGCTACACCTTC
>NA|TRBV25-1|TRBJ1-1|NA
CASRKAGGNTEAFF
TGTGCCAGCAGAAAGGCAGGAGGGAACACTGAAGCTTTCTTT
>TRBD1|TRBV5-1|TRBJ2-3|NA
CASSSRTGDSDTQYF
TGCGCCAGCAGCTCTCGGACAGGGGACTCAGATACGCAGTATTTT
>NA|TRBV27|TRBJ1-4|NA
CASRIQGPNEKLFF
TGTGCCAGCAGGATACAGGGACCTAATGAAAAACTGTTTTTT
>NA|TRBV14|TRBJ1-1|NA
CASSLDSRGLNTEAFF
TGTGCCAGCAGCCTAGATTCCAGGGGATTAAATACTGAAGCTTTCTTT
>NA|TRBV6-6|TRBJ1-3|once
CASSLIGNTIYF
TGTGCCAGCAGCCTTATCGGGAACACCATATATTTT
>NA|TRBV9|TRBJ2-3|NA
CASSVGQRRGDTQYF
TGTGCCAGCAGCGTAGGGCAGCGCCGGGGGGATACGCAGTATTTT
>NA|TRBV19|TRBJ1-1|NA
CASSPYYRENTEAFF
TGTGCCAGTAGTCCCTATTACAGGGAGAACACTGAAGCTTTCTTT
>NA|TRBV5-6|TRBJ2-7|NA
CASSSERGAFDEQYF
TGTGCCAGCAGTTCCGAAAGGGGCGCGTTCGACGAGCAGTACTTC
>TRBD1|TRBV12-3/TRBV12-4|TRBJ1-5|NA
CASSGQDTQPQHF
TGTGCCAGCTCGGGACAGGACACTCAGCCCCAGCATTTT
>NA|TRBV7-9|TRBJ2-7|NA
CASSFNLDPLVWREQYF
TGTGCCAGCAGCTTCAACCTCGATCCACTAGTCTGGCGCGAGCAGTACTTC
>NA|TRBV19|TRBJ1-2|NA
CASSIVRDSGYTF
TGTGCCAGTAGTATCGTCCGCGATAGTGGCTACACCTTC
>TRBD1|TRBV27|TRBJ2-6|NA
CASKTGTGKIISGANVLTF
TGTGCCAGCAAAACCGGGACAGGGAAAATCATCTCTGGGGCCAACGTCCTGACTTTC
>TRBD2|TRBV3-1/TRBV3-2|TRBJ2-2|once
CASSQGSRGGRTGELFF
TGTGCCAGCAGCCAAGGGTCTCGCGGGGGGCGGACCGGGGAGCTGTTTTTT
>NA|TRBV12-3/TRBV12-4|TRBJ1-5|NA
CASRLKEYQPQHF
TGTGCCAGCAGGCTGAAAGAGTATCAGCCCCAGCATTTT